The 25 T cell receptor beta chains below were found in one sample sequenced in a study of OX40 agonist ivuxolimab in advanced cancers. Sequencing used immunoSEQ multiplex PCR; TCRdb keeps in-frame clones, though not all of them. The profile shows more than 35,000 clones, around 80% of them singletons. The sample was CD4+ or CD8+ T cells sorted from blood, taken in a trial of the OX40 agonist ivuxolimab. The receptors shown here come from an adult with an advanced solid tumor such as melanoma, head and neck, liver or kidney cancer.

The CDR3 here is CASSPTPGAGELFF. In DNA form, the CDR3 reads TGTGCCAGCAGTCCCACTCCGGGAGCCGGGGAGCTGTTTTTT. V is TRBV5-8 and J is TRBJ2-2, with D maybe TRBD2 (6 bases). Germline CDR1 is SGHTS and CDR2 is YDEGEE. Trimming pared 5 bases from V and 6 bases from J, leaving 14 bases between. The CDR3 consists of 14 residues. Together with reference TRBV5-8 and TRBJ2-2, the CDR3 gives the full variable domain: EAGVTQSPTHLIKTRGQQATLRCSPISGHTSVYWYQQALGLGLQFLLWYDEGEERNRGNFPPRFSGRQFPNYSSELNVNALELEDSALYLCASSPTPGAGELFFGEGSRLTVL.

V and J are TRBV6-1 and TRBJ1-4; tentatively, D is TRBD1 (6 bases). V gave up 4 bases and J gave up 0 bases, with 12 bases separating them. CDR1 MNHNS and CDR2 SASEGT come from the germline V gene. CDR3 length: 16 residues. The CDR3 reads CASSVFRTATNEKLFF. Here the CDR3 DNA reads TGTGCCAGCAGTGTTTTTCGGACAGCAACTAATGAAAAACTGTTTTTT.

V usage is TRBV6-5 and J usage is TRBJ1-3, with 12 bases identical to TRBD1. The CDR3 length is 14 residues. Per the germline V gene, CDR1 is MNHEY and CDR2 is SVGAGI. J was trimmed by 12 bases and V by 5 bases; bases with no gene match: 8. The CDR3 region is CASSPPGQGAVIYF. The CDR3 nucleotides are TGTGCCAGCAGTCCCCCGGGACAGGGGGCAGTCATATATTTT.

The chain joins TRBV6-7 to TRBJ2-7; D is perhaps TRBD2 (5 bases). TRBV6-7 counts as an open reading frame of uncertain function. The CDR3 runs to 22 residues. V lost 0 bases and J lost 0, with 30 bases in between. CDR3 loop: CASSYSIGSRTGRANSSYEQYF. The CDR3 bases are TGTGCCAGCAGTTACTCGATTGGTTCCCGGACTGGACGTGCCAATAGCTCCTACGAGCAGTACTTC.

The genes are TRBV30 and TRBJ1-6; D call uncertain. In germline, CDR1 is GTSNPN, CDR2 SVGIG (reference sequence). Trimming took 0 bases from V and 9 from J, leaving 9 bases between them. The CDR3 spans 13 residues. The CDR3 nucleotides are TGTGCCTGGAGTGTAATAAGTCCTTCACCCCTCCACTTT. It yields the protein CAWSVISPSPLHF.

In its sample, this clone was seen a few times. This rearrangement joins TRBV25-1 to TRBJ1-3; no clear D. Trimming removed 6 bases from V and 4 bases from J, with 10 bases in between. This CDR3 region has 13 residues. Germline V gene sequence: CDR1 MGHDK, CDR2 SYGVNS. CDR3 amino acids: CASRGSTGNTIYF. CDR3 DNA sequence: TGTGCCAGCAGGGGGTCCACGGGAAACACCATATATTTT.

The chain combines TRBV7-8 with TRBJ1-2; no definite D call. This CDR3 has 15 residues. V gave up 2 bases and J gave up 1 base, with 11 bases separating them. The germline V gene encodes CDR1 SGHVS and CDR2 FQNEAQ. CDR3 sequence (DNA): TGTGCCAGCAGCTTACTGGCGGGGATTAACTATGGCTACACCTTC. This translates into CASSLLAGINYGYTF. Supplemented by reference TRBV7-8 and TRBJ1-2, the full variable domain reads GAGVSQSPRYKVAKRGQDVALRCDPISGHVSLFWYQQALGQGPEFLTYFQNEAQLDKSGLPSDRFFAERPEGSVSTLKIQRTQQEDSAVYLCASSLLAGINYGYTFGSGTRLTVV.

The sample holds a few counts of this clone. V is TRBV6-1 and J is TRBJ1-2; maybe TRBD1 (5 bases). The ends were cut back, 6 bases at V and 6 bases at J, with 20 bases in the middle. CDR3 length equals 15 residues. The germline V gene has CDR1 MNHNS and CDR2 SASEGT. The CDR3 DNA reads as TGTGCCAGCAGCCCGCTGTCAGGGTTGATCCATGGCTACACCTTC. As protein: CASSPLSGLIHGYTF.

The V call is TRBV12-5, the J call TRBJ2-7; D is possibly TRBD1 (6 bases). CDR3 length equals 14 residues. Germline CDR1 and CDR2: LGHNT and FRNRAP. V was clipped by 2 bases and J by 0 bases, with 8 bases between them. As DNA, the CDR3 is TGTGCTAGTGGTTTGACAGGGAACTCCTACGAGCAGTACTTC. It specifies CASGLTGNSYEQYF.

The chain links TRBV2 to TRBJ1-5; the D gene is possibly TRBD1 (6 bases). V was shortened by 1 base and J by 0 bases, with 10 bases between the two germline ends. Looked up from germline, CDR1 is SNHLY and CDR2 is FYNNEI. This CDR3 has 16 residues. The chain's CDR3 is CASSEEDSYSNQPQHF. CDR3 nucleotides: TGTGCCAGCAGTGAAGAGGACAGTTATAGCAATCAGCCCCAGCATTTT.

This rearrangement joins TRBV5-1 to TRBJ1-3; TRBD1 might be the D (6 bases). Trimming left V 7 bases short and J 0 bases short, with 11 bases between. The CDR3 is 14 amino acids. The germline CDR1 and CDR2 sequences are SGHRS and YFSETQ. CDR3 nucleotide sequence: TGCGCCAGCCAGGACAGCAGCTCTGGAAACACCATATATTTT. Residues: CASQDSSSGNTIYF.

The chain's CDR3 is CASSLAGSYYGYTF. For the CDR3, the DNA is TGTGCCAGCAGCTTGGCAGGCAGTTACTATGGCTACACCTTC. The chain uses TRBV5-8 and TRBJ1-2, with D unresolved. V was shortened by 0 bases and J by 3 bases, with 9 bases between the two germline ends. The CDR3 is 14 residues long. Germline CDR1 is SGHTS and CDR2 is YDEGEE.

The rearrangement joins TRBV5-4 to TRBJ1-1, with 7 bases matching TRBD1. Trimming took 4 bases from V and 0 from J; bases not matched to a gene: 9. Germline V lookup: CDR1 SGHNT, CDR2 YYREEE (reference sequence). This CDR3 is 16 amino acids long. The CDR3 coding sequence is TGTGCCAGCAGCACCGACAGGGTCGGATTGAACACTGAAGCTTTCTTT. It yields the protein CASSTDRVGLNTEAFF.

CDR3 nucleotides: TGTGCCAGCAGGACTAACAATGAGCAGTTCTTC. Amino acid sequence: CASRTNNEQFF. This rearrangement joins TRBV6-4 to TRBJ2-1; a weak D match, TRBD2 (5 bases). Germline CDR1 reads MRHNA; CDR2 reads SNTAGT. The length of the CDR3 is 11 residues. V lost 6 bases to trimming and J lost 5 bases, with 5 bases between them.

In DNA form, the CDR3 reads TGTGCCAGCAGCGCGAGTTTAGGAAACAATCAGCCCCAGCATTTT. Its translation: CASSASLGNNQPQHF. J is TRBJ1-5 and V is TRBV11-2; D ambiguous. CDR3 length: 15 amino acids. V lost 5 bases and J 3 bases, leaving 14 bases between the germline ends. Germline CDR1 SGHAT, CDR2 FQNNGV.

This clone was observed once. The rearrangement uses TRBV5-4 and TRBJ2-3; D call uncertain. CDR1 and CDR2 from the germline V gene are SGHNT and YYREEE (reference sequence). CDR3 size: 13 residues. V lost 0 bases to trimming and J lost 5 bases, with 7 bases between them. The CDR3 sequence: CASSLAPGDTQYF. The CDR3 DNA reads as TGTGCCAGCAGCTTGGCTCCCGGAGATACGCAGTATTTT.

This chain links TRBV9 with TRBJ2-5; TRBD1 is a possible D gene (6 bases). The germline CDR1 and CDR2 sequences are SGDLS and YYNGEE. This CDR3 has 14 amino acids. V shed 3 bases and J shed 4 bases, with 13 bases lying between them. The CDR3 DNA reads as TGTGCCAGCAGCGCAGGGGTCGACCGAGAGACCCAGTACTTC. Protein sequence: CASSAGVDRETQYF.

This clone qualifies as medium-sized. This chain joins TRBV6-5 and TRBJ2-7, with TRBD1 as a possible D gene (6 bases). From germline, CDR1 is MNHEY and CDR2 SVGAGI. V gave up 6 bases and J gave up 2 bases, with 14 bases separating them. The CDR3 is 14 residues long. The chain's CDR3 is CASRTSGVPYEQYF. DNA of the CDR3: TGTGCCAGCAGAACCTCAGGGGTACCCTACGAGCAGTACTTC.

The V gene is TRBV5-1, the J gene TRBJ2-7, with TRBD2 matching 15 bases. This CDR3 comprises 15 residues. Per germline, CDR1 SGHRS and CDR2 YFSETQ. The V segment lost 4 bases and the J segment 6 bases; nucleotides outside the gene matches: 5. For the CDR3, the DNA is TGCGCCAGCAGCCCCGGACTAGCGGGAGGGCCCGAGCAGTACTTC. As protein: CASSPGLAGGPEQYF.

J is TRBJ2-1 and V is TRBV10-1; 7 nucleotides line up with TRBD2. Losses at the gene ends were 0 bases for V and 2 bases for J; bases not matched to a gene: 13. Germline CDR1 is WNHNN and CDR2 is SYGVQD (reference sequence). The CDR3 consists of 19 residues. The CDR3 region is CASSESVRLAPTPYNEQFF. CDR3 nucleotide sequence: TGCGCCAGCAGTGAGTCGGTGCGACTAGCTCCAACCCCCTACAATGAGCAGTTCTTC.

This chain links TRBV6-4 with TRBJ1-5; D is unclear. The V gene lost 4 bases and the J gene lost 4 bases, with 8 bases spanning the gap. Germline V gene lookup returns CDR1 MRHNA and CDR2 SNTAGT. The CDR3 length is 13 residues. The chain's CDR3 is CASSADENQPQHF. Here the CDR3 DNA reads TGTGCCAGCAGTGCGGACGAGAATCAGCCCCAGCATTTT.

This CDR3 reads CASSSVTHTGTLKETQYF. For the CDR3, the DNA is TGTGCCAGCAGCTCCGTTACACACACCGGGACACTTAAAGAGACCCAGTACTTC. The rearrangement links TRBV11-2 to TRBJ2-5, with D perhaps matching TRBD1 (6 bases). Germline V gene data show CDR1 as SGHAT and CDR2 as FQNNGV. Deletions cut 4 bases from V and 3 bases from J, with 24 bases between. CDR3 length: 18 amino acids.

Within the sample, this clone is medium-sized. The J gene is TRBJ2-3, the V gene TRBV27; possible D gene TRBD2, 6 bases. Germline lookup yields CDR1 MNHEY and CDR2 SMNVEV (reference sequence). The CDR3 consists of 14 residues. The V end was cut by 8 bases, the J end by 1 base, with 13 bases between. CDR3 sequence (DNA): TGTGCCAGCCGTCGGGACTCACGCACAGATACGCAGTATTTT. Residues: CASRRDSRTDTQYF.

The gene calls are TRBV7-6 and TRBJ2-7; the match to TRBD1 covers 7 bases. The CDR3 is made up of 14 amino acids. CDR1 is SGHVS, CDR2 FNYEAQ, per germline. Losses at the gene ends were 5 bases for V and 0 bases for J; bases not matched to a gene: 4. The DNA of the CDR3 is TGTGCCAGCAGCACCCGGGACAGCTCCTACGAGCAGTACTTC. It encodes CASSTRDSSYEQYF.

The V and J genes are TRBV5-1 and TRBJ2-1; 11 bases are shared with TRBD2. Germline V gives CDR1 SGHRS, CDR2 YFSETQ. J gave up 0 bases and V 2 bases, and 1 base lay outside the gene matches. The CDR3 has 16 residues. The chain's CDR3 is CASSFLAGGSYNEQFF. The CDR3 bases are TGCGCCAGCAGCTTTCTAGCGGGGGGCTCCTACAATGAGCAGTTCTTC.